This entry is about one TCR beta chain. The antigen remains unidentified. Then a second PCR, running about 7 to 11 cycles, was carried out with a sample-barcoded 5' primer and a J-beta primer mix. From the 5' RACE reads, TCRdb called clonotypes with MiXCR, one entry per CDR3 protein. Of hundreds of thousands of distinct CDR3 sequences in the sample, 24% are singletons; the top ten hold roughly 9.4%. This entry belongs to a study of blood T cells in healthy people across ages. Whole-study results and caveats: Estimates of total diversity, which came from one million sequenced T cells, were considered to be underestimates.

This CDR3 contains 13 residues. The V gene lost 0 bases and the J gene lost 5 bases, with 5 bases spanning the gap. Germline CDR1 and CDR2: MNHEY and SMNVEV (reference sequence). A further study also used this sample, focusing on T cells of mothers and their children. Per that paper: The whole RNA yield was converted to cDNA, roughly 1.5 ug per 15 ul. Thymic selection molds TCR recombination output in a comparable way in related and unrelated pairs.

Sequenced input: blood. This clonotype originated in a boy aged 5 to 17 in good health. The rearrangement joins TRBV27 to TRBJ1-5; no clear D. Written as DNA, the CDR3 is TGTGCCAGCAGTTTATCCCCTCATCAGCCCCAGCATTTT. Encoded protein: CASSLSPHQPQHF.